This TCR beta chain emerged from a study of blood T cell repertoires in COVID-19. Across the whole study: Spain, Italy and the United States supplied samples that represented acute and convalescent COVID-19. PBMCs, B-cell-depleted T cells, or T cells were the source of the cDNA or gDNA that made up the material.

As processed by the authors: Using reference gene primer amplification, nucleated cell counts were estimated. The method was immunoSEQ multiplex PCR; TCRdb's version includes in-frame clones alone and lacks a portion of them. V and J calls plus clone size are reproduced from that table; the DNA served to infer D and trimming. Among about 250,000 clones, roughly 80% were seen once, and the ten largest hold under 5.5%. Germline lookup yields CDR1 MNHEY and CDR2 SMNVEV (reference sequence). Between the trimmed V and J ends, which lost 8 bases and 6 bases, there was a span of 17 bases. This CDR3 spans 13 amino acids.

The chain uses TRBV27 and TRBJ2-7, with a weak D call TRBD1 (7 bases). The TCR originated in a woman of 80 years or more with active or convalescent COVID-19. The sample comprised peripheral blood. In DNA form, the CDR3 reads TGTGCCAGCTCCAAGGCAGGGGGGCTCGAGCAGTACTTC. Residues: CASSKAGGLEQYF.